The rows below give T cell receptor beta chains drawn from one sample of a study of cytomegalovirus exposure and HLA in healthy donors. The protocol was immunoSEQ multiplex PCR, while the TCRdb copy is restricted to in-frame clones and leaves out a portion. The sample consists of around 200,000 clones, about 81% of them appearing once. Source material: PBMCs. The receptors stem from a woman in her 30s in good health and CMV-seronegative. Both conserved end residues are part of each CDR3. Fields, in order: clone size, J gene, D gene, V gene, CDR3 protein, CDR3 DNA. A D gene is named only where the DNA matches it firmly. Clone size is stated in some rows and not others, as once, few, many or a class when expanded.

NA	TRBJ2-1	TRBD2	TRBV29-1	CSVEGAGGGRGGEQFF	TGCAGCGTTGAAGGGGCTGGGGGCGGGAGGGGAGGTGAGCAGTTCTTC
many	TRBJ1-2	TRBD1	TRBV18	CASSQNPGGSDGYTF	TGTGCCAGCTCACAAAACCCAGGGGGTTCCGATGGCTACACCTTC
NA	TRBJ2-1	TRBD2	TRBV19	CASSMGESGRNEQFF	TGTGCCAGTAGTATGGGCGAAAGCGGGAGGAATGAGCAGTTCTTC
NA	TRBJ2-4	NA	TRBV28	CASSPLPLAKNIQYF	TGTGCCAGCAGTCCCCTTCCCCTAGCCAAAAACATTCAGTACTTC
few	TRBJ1-4	NA	TRBV5-1	CASSLGQPGEKLFF	TGCGCCAGCAGCTTGGGGCAGCCGGGGGAAAAACTGTTTTTT
NA	TRBJ1-4	TRBD1	TRBV2	CASTWGQGNEKLFF	TGTGCCAGCACTTGGGGACAGGGTAATGAAAAACTGTTTTTT
NA	TRBJ1-3	NA	TRBV11-2	CASSLVPTTGNTIYF	TGTGCCAGCAGCTTAGTCCCAACAACCGGAAACACCATATATTTT
NA	TRBJ2-5	TRBD1	TRBV30	CAWRPLGQGRETQYF	TGTGCCTGGAGACCGCTAGGACAGGGGAGAGAGACCCAGTACTTC
NA	TRBJ1-5	NA	TRBV5-1	CASSFEGNQPQHF	TGCGCCAGCAGCTTCGAGGGTAATCAGCCCCAGCATTTT
NA	TRBJ2-1	NA	TRBV27	CASSLTRSSYNEQFF	TGTGCCAGCAGCCTCACAAGGAGCTCCTACAATGAGCAGTTCTTC
NA	TRBJ1-5	TRBD1	TRBV19	CASRGLVQPQHF	TGTGCCAGCAGGGGGCTCGTTCAGCCCCAGCATTTT
NA	TRBJ2-6	NA	TRBV5-6	CASSFGGISGANVLTF	TGTGCCAGCAGCTTTGGCGGTATCTCTGGGGCCAACGTCCTGACTTTC
NA	TRBJ2-5	TRBD1	TRBV4-2	CASSQRDSGPETQYF	TGTGCCAGCAGCCAAAGGGACAGTGGACCAGAGACCCAGTACTTC
NA	TRBJ2-7	NA	TRBV30	CAWSFSGFNSYEQYF	TGTGCCTGGAGTTTTAGCGGATTTAACTCCTACGAGCAGTACTTC
NA	TRBJ1-4	NA	TRBV6-1	CASSEEVRALPNEKLFF	TGTGCCAGCAGTGAAGAGGTCAGGGCACTACCTAATGAAAAACTGTTTTTT
NA	TRBJ1-4	TRBD1	TRBV18	CASSPPAGGSEKLFF	TGTGCCAGCTCACCACCGGCAGGGGGCTCTGAAAAACTGTTTTTT
NA	TRBJ1-5	TRBD1	TRBV19	CASSSGTGQGKPQHF	TGTGCCAGTAGTTCCGGGACAGGTCAGGGTAAGCCCCAGCATTTT
NA	TRBJ1-1	NA	TRBV5-1	CASSPYRTENTEAFF	TGCGCCAGCAGCCCGTATCGGACAGAGAACACTGAAGCTTTCTTT
once	TRBJ1-1	NA	TRBV29-1	CSVGAGRSEAFF	TGCAGCGTTGGGGCAGGGAGGAGTGAAGCTTTCTTT
NA	TRBJ1-2	NA	TRBV28	CASSWNRKNYGYTF	TGTGCCAGCAGTTGGAACAGGAAAAACTATGGCTACACCTTC
NA	TRBJ2-7	NA	TRBV5-8	CASSIATSSYEQYF	TGTGCCAGCAGCATAGCGACTTCCTCCTACGAGCAGTACTTC
NA	TRBJ2-1	NA	TRBV2	CASRSGHIIVDEQFF	TGTGCCAGCAGATCGGGACATATCATCGTAGATGAGCAGTTCTTC
NA	TRBJ2-2	NA	TRBV7-9	CASSPSGANTGELFF	TGTGCCAGCAGCCCCTCGGGTGCGAACACCGGGGAGCTGTTTTTT
NA	TRBJ2-3	TRBD1	TRBV18	CASSRLRGSTDTQYF	TGTGCCAGCTCACGGCTCAGGGGGAGCACAGATACGCAGTATTTT
NA	TRBJ1-1	TRBD1	TRBV29-1	CSVAPDRGDTEAFF	TGCAGCGTTGCCCCGGACAGGGGCGACACTGAAGCTTTCTTT
NA	TRBJ1-2	NA	TRBV6-5	CASSSPTAGYGYTF	TGTGCCAGCAGTTCCCCCACCGCGGGGTATGGCTACACCTTC
few	TRBJ1-5	NA	TRBV19	CASSIGTDQPQHF	TGTGCCAGTAGTATAGGGACAGATCAGCCCCAGCATTTT
NA	TRBJ1-2	NA	TRBV27	CASSQGTGGYGYTF	TGTGCCAGCAGTCAAGGGACCGGGGGGTATGGCTACACCTTC
once	TRBJ2-5	TRBD2	TRBV30	CAWSPGGETQYF	TGTGCCTGGAGTCCGGGGGGGGAGACCCAGTACTTC
NA	TRBJ1-2	TRBD1	TRBV5-1	CASRTGTGSYGYTF	TGCGCCAGCAGAACCGGGACAGGGAGTTATGGCTACACCTTC
NA	TRBJ2-3	TRBD1	TRBV6-5	CASSLQGTSPDTQYF	TGTGCCAGCAGCCTACAGGGGACCTCCCCAGATACGCAGTATTTT
NA	TRBJ1-1	NA	TRBV30	CAWIRPGNTEAFF	TGTGCCTGGATCAGACCGGGGAACACTGAAGCTTTCTTT
NA	TRBJ2-1	TRBD2	TRBV10-3	CAISGSSGGAYNEQFF	TGTGCCATCAGTGGAAGTAGCGGGGGAGCGTACAATGAGCAGTTCTTC
few	TRBJ2-7	NA	TRBV21-1	CASSLFGTGNYEQYF	NA
NA	TRBJ1-4	NA	TRBV9	CASSPVATNEKLFF	TGTGCCAGCAGTCCGGTAGCAACTAATGAAAAACTGTTTTTT
NA	TRBJ2-7	NA	TRBV5-6	CASSLYIGGGLEQYF	TGTGCCAGCAGCTTGTATATTGGAGGGGGCCTCGAGCAGTACTTC
NA	TRBJ2-4	NA	TRBV5-1	CASSSLGGAGKNIQYF	TGCGCCAGCAGCTCCCTGGGGGGGGCTGGGAAAAACATTCAGTACTTC
NA	TRBJ2-1	TRBD1	TRBV18	CASSPPAGGNYNEQFF	TGTGCCAGCTCACCACCGGCAGGGGGCAACTACAATGAGCAGTTCTTC
NA	TRBJ2-7	TRBD2	TRBV9	CASSSSTSGGPYEQYF	TGTGCCAGCAGCTCAAGCACCTCGGGGGGGCCTTACGAGCAGTACTTC
NA	TRBJ2-5	TRBD2	TRBV28	CASSLGSSPGGTHETQYF	TGTGCCAGCAGTTTGGGCTCCTCCCCGGGGGGGACCCACGAGACCCAGTACTTC
NA	TRBJ2-7	TRBD2	TRBV11-2	CASSLFTTAGGLPYEQYF	TGTGCCAGCAGCTTATTTACCACAGCGGGGGGGCTCCCCTACGAGCAGTACTTC
NA	TRBJ2-2	NA	TRBV27	CASRVVTGELFF	TGTGCCAGCCGCGTGGTCACCGGGGAGCTGTTTTTT
NA	TRBJ1-2	NA	TRBV19	CASRRGEGLGGYTF	TGTGCCAGTAGGCGTGGGGAGGGGTTGGGTGGCTACACCTTC
once	TRBJ1-5	TRBD1	TRBV30	CAWSVRGMGQNQPQHF	TGTGCCTGGAGTGTACGGGGGATGGGACAGAATCAGCCCCAGCATTTT
NA	TRBJ1-4	TRBD1	TRBV5-1	CASSLKGATYEKLFF	TGCGCCAGCAGCTTGAAGGGGGCAACATATGAAAAACTGTTTTTT
NA	TRBJ1-2	TRBD1	TRBV5-1	CASNLLDRDKNGYTF	TGCGCCAGCAACTTGCTGGACAGGGATAAAAATGGCTACACCTTC
NA	TRBJ2-1	NA	TRBV10-2	CASTDSRTWAQFF	TGCGCCAGCACCGACAGTCGCACCTGGGCGCAGTTCTTC
NA	TRBJ1-1	TRBD1	TRBV19	CASSIQGVSYPAFF	TGTGCCAGTAGTATCCAGGGGGTTTCGTATCCAGCTTTCTTT
once	TRBJ2-7	TRBD1	TRBV13	CASSSGQGSYEQYF	TGTGCCAGCAGCTCCGGACAGGGTAGCTACGAGCAGTACTTC
NA	TRBJ2-7	NA	TRBV7-2	CASSLPSSSYEQYF	TGTGCCAGCAGCTTGCCTAGCAGCTCCTACGAGCAGTACTTC
NA	TRBJ2-2	NA	TRBV7-9	CASSRAGLPSTGELFF	TGTGCCAGCAGCCGCGCGGGCCTACCCAGCACCGGGGAGCTGTTTTTT
NA	TRBJ1-2	TRBD1	TRBV28	CASSVQGARGYGYTF	TGTGCCAGCAGCGTACAGGGGGCGCGTGGGTATGGCTACACCTTC
NA	TRBJ1-1	NA	TRBV7-9	CASSLAGGNTEAFF	TGTGCCAGCAGCTTAGCGGGAGGGAACACTGAAGCTTTCTTT
once	TRBJ2-5	TRBD2	TRBV6-5	CASSYGGGARETQYF	TGTGCCAGCAGTTACGGGGGAGGGGCCCGAGAGACCCAGTACTTC
NA	TRBJ2-2	TRBD2	TRBV9	CASSARSWTSTGELFF	TGTGCCAGCAGCGCCCGATCTTGGACTAGCACCGGGGAGCTGTTTTTT
NA	TRBJ1-1	NA	TRBV19	CASRTELLNTEAFF	TGTGCCAGTAGAACAGAACTTTTGAACACTGAAGCTTTCTTT
NA	TRBJ1-2	TRBD1	TRBV5-6	CASSSRYRGDGGYTF	TGTGCCAGCAGCTCGCGCTACAGGGGTGATGGTGGCTACACCTTC
NA	TRBJ2-4	TRBD2	TRBV7-2	CASSLELAGGVAKNIQYF	TGTGCCAGCAGCTTAGAACTAGCGGGGGGGGTCGCCAAAAACATTCAGTACTTC
NA	TRBJ2-7	NA	TRBV27	CASSPSPYEQYF	TGTGCCAGCAGTCCTTCTCCTTACGAGCAGTACTTC
NA	TRBJ2-3	TRBD1	TRBV5-1	CASSQDGQATDTQYF	TGCGCCAGCAGCCAAGATGGACAGGCGACAGATACGCAGTATTTT